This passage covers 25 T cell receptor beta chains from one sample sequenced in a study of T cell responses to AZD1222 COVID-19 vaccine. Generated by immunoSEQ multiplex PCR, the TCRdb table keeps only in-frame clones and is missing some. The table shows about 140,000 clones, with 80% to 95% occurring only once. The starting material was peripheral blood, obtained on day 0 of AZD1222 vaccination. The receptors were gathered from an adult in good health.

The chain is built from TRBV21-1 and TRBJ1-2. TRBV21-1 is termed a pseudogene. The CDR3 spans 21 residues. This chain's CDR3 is CASSKAPLSVGRGESDYGYTF. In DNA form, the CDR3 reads TGTGCCAGCAGCAAAGCCCCTCTTTCTGTAGGGAGAGGGGAGTCGGATTATGGCTACACCTTC.

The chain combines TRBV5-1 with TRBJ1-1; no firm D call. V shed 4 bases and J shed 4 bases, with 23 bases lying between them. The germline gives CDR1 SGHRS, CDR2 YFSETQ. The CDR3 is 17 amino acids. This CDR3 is CASSPSRANAWSTEAFF. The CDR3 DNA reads TGCGCCAGCAGCCCAAGCCGGGCAAATGCATGGAGCACTGAAGCTTTCTTT.

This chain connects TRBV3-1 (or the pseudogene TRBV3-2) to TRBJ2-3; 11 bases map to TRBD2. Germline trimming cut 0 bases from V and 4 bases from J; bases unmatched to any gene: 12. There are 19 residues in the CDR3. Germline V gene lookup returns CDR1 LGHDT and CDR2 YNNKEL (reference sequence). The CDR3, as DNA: TGTGCCAGCAGCCAAGACCTAGCGGGAGGCTTTATGGACTCAGATACGCAGTATTTT. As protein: CASSQDLAGGFMDSDTQYF.

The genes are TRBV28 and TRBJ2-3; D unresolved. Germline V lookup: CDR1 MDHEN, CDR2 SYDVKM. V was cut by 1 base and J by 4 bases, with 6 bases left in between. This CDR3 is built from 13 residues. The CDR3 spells CASSLSSADTQYF. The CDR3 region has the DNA TGTGCCAGCAGTTTATCCAGTGCAGATACGCAGTATTTT.

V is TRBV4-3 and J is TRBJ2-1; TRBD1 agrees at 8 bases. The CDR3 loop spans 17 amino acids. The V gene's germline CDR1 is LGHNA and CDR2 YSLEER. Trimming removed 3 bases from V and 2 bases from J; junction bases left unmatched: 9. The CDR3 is CASSQSRQGSPYNEQFF. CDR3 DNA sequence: TGCGCCAGCAGCCAGTCAAGACAGGGGAGTCCCTACAATGAGCAGTTCTTC.

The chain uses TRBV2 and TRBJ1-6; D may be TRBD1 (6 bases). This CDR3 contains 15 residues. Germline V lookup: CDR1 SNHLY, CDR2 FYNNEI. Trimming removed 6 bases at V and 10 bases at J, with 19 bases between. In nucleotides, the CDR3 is TGTGCCAGCAGGAGGGGGGCATCGGATGGCTCACCCCTCCACTTT. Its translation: CASRRGASDGSPLHF.

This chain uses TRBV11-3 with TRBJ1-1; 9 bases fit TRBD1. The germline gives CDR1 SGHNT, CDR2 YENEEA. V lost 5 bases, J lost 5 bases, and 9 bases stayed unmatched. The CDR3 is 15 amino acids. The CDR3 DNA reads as TGTGCCAGCAGCCCCGGACAGGGGACGGAAACTGAAGCTTTCTTT. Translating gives CASSPGQGTETEAFF.

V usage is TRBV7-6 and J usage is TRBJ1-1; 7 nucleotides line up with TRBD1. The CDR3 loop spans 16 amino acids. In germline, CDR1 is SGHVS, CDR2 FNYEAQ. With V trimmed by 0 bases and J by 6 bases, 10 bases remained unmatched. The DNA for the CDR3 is TGTGCCAGCAGCTTAGCGTACACAGGGGAGGATCCTGAAGCTTTCTTT. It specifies CASSLAYTGEDPEAFF.

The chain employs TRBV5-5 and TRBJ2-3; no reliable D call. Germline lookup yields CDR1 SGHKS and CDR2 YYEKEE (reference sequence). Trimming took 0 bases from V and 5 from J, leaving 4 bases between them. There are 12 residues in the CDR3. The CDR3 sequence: CASSLGQDTQYF. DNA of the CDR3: TGTGCCAGCAGCTTGGGGCAAGATACGCAGTATTTT.

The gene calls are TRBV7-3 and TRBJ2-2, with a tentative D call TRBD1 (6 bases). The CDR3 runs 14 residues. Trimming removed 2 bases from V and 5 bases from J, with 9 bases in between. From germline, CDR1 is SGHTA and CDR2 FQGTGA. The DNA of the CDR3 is TGTGCCAGCAGCTTACATCAGGGGACCGGGGAGCTGTTTTTT. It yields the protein CASSLHQGTGELFF.

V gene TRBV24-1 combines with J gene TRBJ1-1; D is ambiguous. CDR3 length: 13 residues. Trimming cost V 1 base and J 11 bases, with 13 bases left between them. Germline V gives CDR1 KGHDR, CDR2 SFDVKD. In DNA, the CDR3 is TGTGCCACCAGTGATTTCGGCGCCGATGTTGCTTTCTTT. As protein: CATSDFGADVAFF.

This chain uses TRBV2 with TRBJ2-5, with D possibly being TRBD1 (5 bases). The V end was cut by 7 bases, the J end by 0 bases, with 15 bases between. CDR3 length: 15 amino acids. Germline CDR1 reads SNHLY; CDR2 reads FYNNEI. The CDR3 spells CASMARAVDQETQYF. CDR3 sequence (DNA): TGTGCCAGCATGGCCAGGGCAGTTGACCAAGAGACCCAGTACTTC.

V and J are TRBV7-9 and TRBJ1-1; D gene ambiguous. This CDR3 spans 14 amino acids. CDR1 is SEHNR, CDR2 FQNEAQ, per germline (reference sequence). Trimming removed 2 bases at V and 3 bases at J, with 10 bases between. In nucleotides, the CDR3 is TGTGCCAGCAGCTTAACCGAAGGGTACACTGAAGCTTTCTTT. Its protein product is CASSLTEGYTEAFF.

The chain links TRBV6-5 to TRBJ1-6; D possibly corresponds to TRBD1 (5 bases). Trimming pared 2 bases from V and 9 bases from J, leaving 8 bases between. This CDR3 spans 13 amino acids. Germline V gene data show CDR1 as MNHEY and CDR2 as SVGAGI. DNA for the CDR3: TGTGCCAGCAGTTACGGGCAGGGTTCACCCCTCCACTTT. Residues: CASSYGQGSPLHF.

This chain's CDR3 is CASSTFDPYGYTF. The CDR3 nucleotides are TGTGCCAGCAGTACGTTCGATCCGTATGGCTACACCTTC. V usage is TRBV6-2 or TRBV6-3 and J usage is TRBJ1-2; D unclear. V lost 5 bases and J lost 5, with 12 bases in between. The V gene's germline CDR1 is MNHEY and CDR2 SVGEGT. The CDR3 totals 13 residues.

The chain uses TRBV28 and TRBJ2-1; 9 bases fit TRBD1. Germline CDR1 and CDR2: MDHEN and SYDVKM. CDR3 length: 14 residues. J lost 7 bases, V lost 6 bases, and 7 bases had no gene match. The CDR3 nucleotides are TGTGCCAGCAGCATAGGGGACAGGGCTAATGAGCAGTTCTTC. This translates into CASSIGDRANEQFF.

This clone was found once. CDR3 sequence (DNA): TGTGCCAGCAGCCTACGGGGACAAGAGACCCAGTACTTC. It is translated as CASSLRGQETQYF. The V call is TRBV3-1 (or the pseudogene TRBV3-2), the J call TRBJ2-5, with a tentative D call TRBD2 (5 bases). Trimming pared 4 bases from V and 2 bases from J, leaving 8 bases between. The CDR3 is 13 amino acids. Germline CDR1 LGHDT, CDR2 YNNKEL (reference sequence).

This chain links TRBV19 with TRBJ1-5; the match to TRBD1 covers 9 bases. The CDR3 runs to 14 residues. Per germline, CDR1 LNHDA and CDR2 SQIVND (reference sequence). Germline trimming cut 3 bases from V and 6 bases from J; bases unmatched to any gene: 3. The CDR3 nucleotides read TGTGCCAGTAGTATCGCACAGGGGGCTCAGCCCCAGCATTTT. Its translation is CASSIAQGAQPQHF. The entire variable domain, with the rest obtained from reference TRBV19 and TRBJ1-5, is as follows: DGGITQSPKYLFRKEGQNVTLSCEQNLNHDAMYWYRQDPGQGLRLIYYSQIVNDFQKGDIAEGYSVSREKKESFPLTVTSAQKNPTAFYLCASSIAQGAQPQHFGDGTRLSIL.

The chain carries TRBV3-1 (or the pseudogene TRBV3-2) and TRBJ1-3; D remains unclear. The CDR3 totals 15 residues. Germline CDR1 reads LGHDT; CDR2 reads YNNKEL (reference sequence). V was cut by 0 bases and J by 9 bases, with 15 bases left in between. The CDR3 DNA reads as TGTGCCAGCAGCCAAGATAGCCCAGAGAAACCCACCATATATTTT. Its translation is CASSQDSPEKPTIYF.

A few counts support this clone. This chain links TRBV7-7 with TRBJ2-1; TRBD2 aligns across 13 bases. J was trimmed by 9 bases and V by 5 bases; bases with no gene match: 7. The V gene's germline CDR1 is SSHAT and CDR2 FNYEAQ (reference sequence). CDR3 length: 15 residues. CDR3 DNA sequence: TGTGCCAGCAGCCCCTCGACTAGCGGGAGGTCTGAGCAGTTCTTC. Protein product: CASSPSTSGRSEQFF.

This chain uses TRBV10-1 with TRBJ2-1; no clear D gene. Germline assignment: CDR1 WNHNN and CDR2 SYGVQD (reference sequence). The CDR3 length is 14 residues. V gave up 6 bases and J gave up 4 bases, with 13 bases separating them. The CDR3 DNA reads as TGCGCCAGCAGCTCGGGCTCACTATACAATGAGCAGTTCTTC. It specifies CASSSGSLYNEQFF.

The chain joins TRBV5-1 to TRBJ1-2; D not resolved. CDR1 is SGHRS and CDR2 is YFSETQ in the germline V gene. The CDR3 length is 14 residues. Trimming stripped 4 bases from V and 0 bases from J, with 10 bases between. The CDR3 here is CASSLRQANYGYTF. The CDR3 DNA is TGCGCCAGCAGCCTCCGCCAAGCTAACTATGGCTACACCTTC. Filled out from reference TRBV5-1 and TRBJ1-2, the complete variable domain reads KAGVTQTPRYLIKTRGQQVTLSCSPISGHRSVSWYQQTPGQGLQFLFEYFSETQRNKGNFPGRFSGRQFSNSRSEMNVSTLELGDSALYLCASSLRQANYGYTFGSGTRLTVV.

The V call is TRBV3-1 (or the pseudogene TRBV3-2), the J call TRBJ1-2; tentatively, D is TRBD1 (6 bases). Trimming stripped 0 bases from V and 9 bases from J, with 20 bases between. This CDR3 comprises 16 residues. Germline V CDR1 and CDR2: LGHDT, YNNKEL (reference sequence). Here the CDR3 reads CASSQDPLPGHLRYTF. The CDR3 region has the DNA TGTGCCAGCAGCCAAGACCCGTTGCCGGGACATTTGCGCTACACCTTC.

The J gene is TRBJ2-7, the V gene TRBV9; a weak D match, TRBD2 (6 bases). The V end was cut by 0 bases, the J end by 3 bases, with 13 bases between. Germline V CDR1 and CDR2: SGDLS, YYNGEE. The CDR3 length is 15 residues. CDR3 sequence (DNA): TGTGCCAGCAGCGTAGGAACGTCGGGAGTCTACGAGCAGTACTTC. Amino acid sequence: CASSVGTSGVYEQYF.

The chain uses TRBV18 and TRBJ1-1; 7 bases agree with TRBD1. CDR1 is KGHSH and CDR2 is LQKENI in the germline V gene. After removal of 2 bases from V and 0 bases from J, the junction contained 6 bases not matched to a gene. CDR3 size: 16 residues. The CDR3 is CASSPGQVTLNTEAFF. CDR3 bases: TGTGCCAGCTCACCAGGACAGGTCACCTTGAACACTGAAGCTTTCTTT.